The 5 T cell receptor beta chains below come from one sample, sequenced in a study of blood T cell repertoires in COVID-19. Profiled with immunoSEQ multiplex PCR; TCRdb holds only in-frame clones, not every one. The repertoire holds about 170,000 clones, approximately 82% seen once, with approximately 10% in the top ten. The sequencing sample was made of peripheral blood. The receptors originated from a woman of 80 years or more with active or convalescent COVID-19.

This clone was counted only a few times. The chain carries TRBV28 and TRBJ1-4; TRBD1 agrees at 7 bases. Per germline, CDR1 MDHEN and CDR2 SYDVKM. Trimming cost V 5 bases and J 10 bases; bases outside gene matches: 10. This CDR3 spans 14 amino acids. The CDR3 DNA reads as TGTGCCAGCAGTACAGGGGCAGGTTCTGGAAAACTGTTTTTT. Its protein product is CASSTGAGSGKLFF.

The J gene is TRBJ2-3, the V gene TRBV28, with D possibly being TRBD2 (6 bases). The V and J ends lost 4 bases and 2 bases respectively, with 13 bases between them. The V gene's germline CDR1 is MDHEN and CDR2 SYDVKM. This CDR3 contains 15 residues. CDR3 sequence reads: CASSSDYSYTDTQYF. CDR3 sequence (DNA): TGTGCCAGCAGTTCGGACTATTCCTACACAGATACGCAGTATTTT.

This sequence joins TRBV24-1 and TRBJ2-2; 7 nucleotides agree with TRBD1. Trimming took 0 bases from V and 0 from J; bases not matched to a gene: 3. This CDR3 is 17 amino acids long. Germline V gene data show CDR1 as KGHDR and CDR2 as SFDVKD. The CDR3 nucleotides are TGTGCCACCAGTGATTTGCGGGACAGTGCGAACACCGGGGAGCTGTTTTTT. Residues: CATSDLRDSANTGELFF.

This clone was observed a few times. The chain employs TRBV5-1 and TRBJ2-5; 11 bases match TRBD2. Per the germline V gene, CDR1 is SGHRS and CDR2 is YFSETQ. Trimming at V came to 4 bases and at J to 1 base, leaving 18 bases not matched to a gene. The CDR3 runs to 20 residues. The CDR3 DNA reads TGCGCCAGCAGCCCCAGACCACCAGGGACTAGCGGCACACCCCAAGAGACCCAGTACTTC. It translates to CASSPRPPGTSGTPQETQYF.

V usage is TRBV18 and J usage is TRBJ1-2; D is undetermined. CDR1 KGHSH and CDR2 LQKENI come from the germline V gene. The CDR3 spans 14 residues. V was cut by 3 bases and J by 5 bases, with 13 bases left in between. The CDR3 DNA reads TGTGCCAGCTCACCGGCGGGAGAAAGATATGGCTACACCTTC. Translated: CASSPAGERYGYTF.